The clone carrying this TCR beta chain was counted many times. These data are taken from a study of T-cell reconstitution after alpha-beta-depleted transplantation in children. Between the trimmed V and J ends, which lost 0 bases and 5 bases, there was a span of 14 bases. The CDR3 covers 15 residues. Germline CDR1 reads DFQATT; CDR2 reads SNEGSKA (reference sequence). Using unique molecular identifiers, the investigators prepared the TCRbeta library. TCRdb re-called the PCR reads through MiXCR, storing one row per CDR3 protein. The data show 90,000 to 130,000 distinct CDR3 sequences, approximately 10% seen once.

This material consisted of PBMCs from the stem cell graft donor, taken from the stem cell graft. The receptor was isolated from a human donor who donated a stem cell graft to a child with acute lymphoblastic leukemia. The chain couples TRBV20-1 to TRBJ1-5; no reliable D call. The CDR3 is CSARDSENSDQPQHF. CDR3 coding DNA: TGCAGTGCTAGAGATAGCGAGAATTCCGATCAGCCCCAGCATTTT.